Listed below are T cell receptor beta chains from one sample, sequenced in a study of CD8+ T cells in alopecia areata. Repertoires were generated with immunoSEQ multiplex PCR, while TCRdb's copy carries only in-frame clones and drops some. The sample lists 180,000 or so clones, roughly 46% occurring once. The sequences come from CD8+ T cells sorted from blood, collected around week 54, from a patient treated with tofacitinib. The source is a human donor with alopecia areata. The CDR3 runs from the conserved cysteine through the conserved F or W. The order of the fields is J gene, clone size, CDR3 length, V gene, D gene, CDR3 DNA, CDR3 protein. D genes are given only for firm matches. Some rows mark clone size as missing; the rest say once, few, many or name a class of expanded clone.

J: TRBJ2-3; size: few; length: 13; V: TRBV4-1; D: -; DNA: TGCGCCAGCAGCCAAGCTAGAGCAGATACGCAGTATTTT; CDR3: CASSQARADTQYF
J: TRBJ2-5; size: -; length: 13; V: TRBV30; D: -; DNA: TGTGCCTGGAACGGACAGCCCCAAGAGACCCAGTACTTC; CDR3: CAWNGQPQETQYF
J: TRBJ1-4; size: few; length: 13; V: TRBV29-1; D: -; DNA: TGCAGCGTGGGTCAAGGTGGTGCGGAAAAACTGTTTTTT; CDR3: CSVGQGGAEKLFF
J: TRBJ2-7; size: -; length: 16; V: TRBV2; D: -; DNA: TGTGCCAGCAGTACCTCCCGCTATGGTACGAACTACGAGCAGTACTTC; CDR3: CASSTSRYGTNYEQYF
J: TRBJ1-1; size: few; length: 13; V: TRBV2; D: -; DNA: TGTGCCAGCAGAGACCAGGGGAACACTGAAGCTTTCTTT; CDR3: CASRDQGNTEAFF
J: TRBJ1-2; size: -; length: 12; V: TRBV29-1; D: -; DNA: TGCAGCGTTGAATGGCCGAACTATGGCTACACCTTC; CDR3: CSVEWPNYGYTF
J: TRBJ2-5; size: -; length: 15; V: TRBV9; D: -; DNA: TGTGCCAGCAGCGTAGGTGTTAGCGCCCAAGAGACCCAGTACTTC; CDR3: CASSVGVSAQETQYF
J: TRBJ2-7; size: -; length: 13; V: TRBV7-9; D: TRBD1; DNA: TGTGCCAGCAGCGACAGGGTCTCCTACGAGCAGTACTTC; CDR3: CASSDRVSYEQYF
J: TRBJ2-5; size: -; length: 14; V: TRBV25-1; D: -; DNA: TGTGCCAGCAGTCTGACAGGATCCGGGGAGACCCAGTACTTC; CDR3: CASSLTGSGETQYF
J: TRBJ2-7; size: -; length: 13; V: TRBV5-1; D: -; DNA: TGCGCCAGCAGCTTGGGGGCTAGCACCGAGCAGTACTTC; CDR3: CASSLGASTEQYF
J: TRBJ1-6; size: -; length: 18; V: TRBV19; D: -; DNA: TGTGCCAGTAGCACCGGGACGCTGGGGTCAATCGAGATTCGGGCCCTCCACTTT; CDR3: CASSTGTLGSIEIRALHF
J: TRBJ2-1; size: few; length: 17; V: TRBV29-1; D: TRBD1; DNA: TGCAGCGTTGAAGGGACCATAGACAGGGAGCTAGCTGATGAGCAGTTCTTC; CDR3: CSVEGTIDRELADEQFF
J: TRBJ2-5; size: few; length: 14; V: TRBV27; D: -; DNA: TGTGCCAGCAGTCTTTATGGGTACCAAGAGACCCAGTACTTC; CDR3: CASSLYGYQETQYF
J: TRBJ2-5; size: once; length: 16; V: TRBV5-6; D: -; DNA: TGTGCCAGCAGCTTGGTTCGAGTTATTGGGCAAGAGACCCAGTACTTC; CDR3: CASSLVRVIGQETQYF
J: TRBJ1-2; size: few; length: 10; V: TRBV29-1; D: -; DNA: TGCAGCGTTAACAACTATGGCTACACCTTC; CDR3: CSVNNYGYTF
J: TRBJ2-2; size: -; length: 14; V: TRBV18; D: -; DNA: TGTGCCAGCTCACCAGGGTTCGGGACCGGGGAGCTGTTTTTT; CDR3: CASSPGFGTGELFF
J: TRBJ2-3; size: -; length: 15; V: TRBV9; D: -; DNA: TGTGCCAGCAGCGCCAAGGACCCTAAATACGATACGCAGTATTTT; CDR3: CASSAKDPKYDTQYF
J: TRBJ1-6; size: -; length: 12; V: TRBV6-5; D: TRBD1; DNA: TGTGCCAGCGGGGGACAGGGTTCACCCCTCCACTTT; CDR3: CASGGQGSPLHF
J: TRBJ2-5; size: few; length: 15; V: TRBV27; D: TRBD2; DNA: TGTGCCAGCAGTTTGAGACTAGCGGGGGGGGAGACCCAGTACTTC; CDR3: CASSLRLAGGETQYF
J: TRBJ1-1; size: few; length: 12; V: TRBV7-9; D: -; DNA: TGTGCCAGCAGCCAATTTAATACTGAAGCTTTCTTT; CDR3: CASSQFNTEAFF
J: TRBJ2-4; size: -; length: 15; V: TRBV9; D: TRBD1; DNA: TGTGCCAGCAGCGCCACACAGGGGGCCAAAAACATTCAGTACTTC; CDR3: CASSATQGAKNIQYF
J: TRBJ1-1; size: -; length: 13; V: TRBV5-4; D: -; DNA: TGTGCCAGCAGCTTGGGCAGGAACACTGAAGCTTTCTTT; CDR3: CASSLGRNTEAFF
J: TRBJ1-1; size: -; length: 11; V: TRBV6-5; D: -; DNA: TGTGCCAGCTTAACGGGGTATGAAGCTTTCTTT; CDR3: CASLTGYEAFF
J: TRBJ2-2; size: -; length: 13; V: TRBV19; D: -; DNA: TGTGCTAGTAGTGACTTCGTTGTGGGGGAGCTGTTTTTT; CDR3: CASSDFVVGELFF
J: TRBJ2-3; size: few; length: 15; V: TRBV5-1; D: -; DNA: TGCGCCAGCAGCTTGGTGGGGGCCCTCACAGATACGCAGTATTTT; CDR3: CASSLVGALTDTQYF
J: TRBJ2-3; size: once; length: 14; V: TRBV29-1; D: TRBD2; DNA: TGCAGCGTCCAAAGCGGGACCTTCACAGATACGCAGTATTTT; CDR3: CSVQSGTFTDTQYF